What follows are 14 T cell receptor beta chains derived from one specimen sequenced in a study of blood T cell repertoires in COVID-19. This table comes from immunoSEQ multiplex PCR, and its TCRdb copy is limited to in-frame clones, with some not included. The table includes around 63,000 clones, around 88% detected once. Sequenced input: peripheral blood. The receptors here all came from a woman older than 75 with active COVID-19.

The V call is TRBV7-9, the J call TRBJ1-2, with D perhaps matching TRBD1 (6 bases). Deletions cut 3 bases from V and 1 base from J, with 9 bases between. This CDR3 is built from 14 residues. Per germline, CDR1 SEHNR and CDR2 FQNEAQ (reference sequence). CDR3 coding DNA: TGTGCCAGCAGCTTCCTACAGGGTAACTATGGCTACACCTTC. Translating it yields CASSFLQGNYGYTF.

V usage is TRBV3-1 (or the pseudogene TRBV3-2) and J usage is TRBJ2-3; perhaps TRBD2 as D (7 bases). V lost 2 bases and J 2 bases, leaving 14 bases between the germline ends. Germline V CDR1 and CDR2: LGHDT, YNNKEL (reference sequence). The CDR3 has 16 residues. CDR3 bases: TGTGCCAGCAGCCAATATCCGGGGGGCGCCACAGATACGCAGTATTTT. Amino acids: CASSQYPGGATDTQYF.

This chain joins TRBV7-2 and TRBJ2-3; weak D call: TRBD2 (5 bases). The germline gives CDR1 SGHTA, CDR2 FQGNSA. The CDR3 contains 14 residues. Deletions cut 5 bases from V and 2 bases from J, with 11 bases between. In nucleotides, the CDR3 is TGTGCCAGCAGCCCCTCGAGGGCCACAGATACGCAGTATTTT. Translation gives CASSPSRATDTQYF.

CDR3 residues: CASSPTDTDTQYF. The CDR3 DNA reads as TGTGCCAGCAGTCCGACTGACACAGATACGCAGTATTTT. V is TRBV28 and J is TRBJ2-3, with unresolved D. The V and J ends lost 5 bases and 2 bases respectively, with 8 bases between them. The CDR3 has 13 residues. Germline CDR1 and CDR2: MDHEN and SYDVKM.

The V call is TRBV9, the J call TRBJ2-1; 8 positions agree with TRBD2. In germline, CDR1 is SGDLS, CDR2 YYNGEE. This CDR3 region has 15 residues. With V trimmed by 0 bases and J by 6 bases, 5 bases remained unmatched. The CDR3 region is CASSVGAGASNEQFF. DNA for the CDR3: TGTGCCAGCAGCGTAGGAGCGGGGGCGAGCAATGAGCAGTTCTTC.

The rearrangement links TRBV2 to TRBJ1-1; no clear D. The CDR3 contains 13 residues. The germline CDR1 and CDR2 sequences are SNHLY and FYNNEI. The V end lost 7 bases, the J end lost 4 bases, and 13 bases lay between the germline ends. CDR3 amino acids: CASNRNRGTEAFF. The CDR3 DNA reads as TGTGCCAGCAACCGAAACCGGGGCACTGAAGCTTTCTTT.

The V gene is TRBV4-2, the J gene TRBJ2-1, with 10 positions matching TRBD2. The CDR3 is made up of 16 amino acids. Germline-derived CDR1 and CDR2 are LGHNA and YNFKEQ. Trimming took 0 bases from V and 4 from J; bases not matched to a gene: 3. The CDR3 coding sequence is TGTGCCAGCAGCCAAGAAGTTAGCGGGGGGTACAATGAGCAGTTCTTC. Translation: CASSQEVSGGYNEQFF.

The CDR3 DNA is TGTGCCATCAACCTAGGGACAGGGGGACCCTACGAGCAGTACTTC. Translated: CAINLGTGGPYEQYF. This chain connects TRBV10-3 to TRBJ2-7; TRBD1 matches 11 bases. The germline gives CDR1 ENHRY, CDR2 SYGVKD. CDR3 length: 15 amino acids. The V segment lost 7 bases and the J segment 2 bases; nucleotides outside the gene matches: 7.

The V gene is TRBV7-6, the J gene TRBJ2-2; 9 nucleotides align to TRBD2. The CDR3 covers 15 residues. Germline CDR1 is SGHVS and CDR2 is FNYEAQ. J was trimmed by 1 base and V by 5 bases; bases with no gene match: 2. The CDR3 reads CASSQRGVNTGELFF. CDR3 nucleotide sequence: TGTGCCAGCAGCCAGCGGGGGGTGAACACCGGGGAGCTGTTTTTT.

The chain couples TRBV27 to TRBJ1-2, with 9 positions matching TRBD1. Per germline, CDR1 MNHEY and CDR2 SMNVEV (reference sequence). Losses at the gene ends were 4 bases for V and 3 bases for J; bases not matched to a gene: 6. This CDR3 spans 15 amino acids. The DNA for the CDR3 is TGTGCCAGCAGTTACGATGGGACAGGGTACTATGGCTACACCTTC. As protein: CASSYDGTGYYGYTF.

The CDR3 region is CASSLWRGEATDTQYF. The CDR3 nucleotides are TGTGCCAGCAGCCTTTGGCGGGGGGAGGCGACAGATACGCAGTATTTT. The chain has TRBV3-1 (or the pseudogene TRBV3-2) and TRBJ2-3, with TRBD2 matching 8 bases. The CDR3 covers 16 residues. The J segment lost 3 bases and the V segment lost 4 bases, leaving 9 bases of the junction unmatched. Germline assignment: CDR1 LGHDT and CDR2 YNNKEL (reference sequence).

This chain joins TRBV6-2 or TRBV6-3 and TRBJ2-5, with 8 bases matching TRBD1. The J segment lost 3 bases and the V segment lost 2 bases, leaving 8 bases of the junction unmatched. The CDR3 extends over 16 amino acids. Germline V lookup: CDR1 MNHEY, CDR2 SVGEGT. CDR3 DNA: TGTGCCAGCAGTTACGGATTAGGACAGGGAGAAGAGACCCAGTACTTC. This encodes CASSYGLGQGEETQYF.

The chain recombines TRBV5-5 with TRBJ2-5; 7 bases align to TRBD2. There are 16 residues in the CDR3. V lost 4 bases, J lost 5 bases, and 14 bases stayed unmatched. CDR1 and CDR2 from the germline V gene are SGHKS and YYEKEE (reference sequence). The CDR3 nucleotides are TGTGCCAGCAGCCTTTGGCGGGACTATCGCGCGGAGACCCAGTACTTC. Its protein is CASSLWRDYRAETQYF.

J is TRBJ1-2 and V is TRBV4-1; D unresolved. Looked up from germline, CDR1 is MGHRA and CDR2 is YSYEKL. The CDR3 consists of 13 residues. Trimming left V 0 bases short and J 4 bases short, with 6 bases between. In nucleotides, the CDR3 is TGCGCCAGCAGCCAAGATACAGTCTATGGCTACACCTTC. This encodes CASSQDTVYGYTF.